This T cell receptor (beta chain) was sequenced in a study of blood T cell repertoires in COVID-19. Study details: Acute and convalescent COVID-19 specimens originated in the United States, Italy and Spain. Sample material is recorded as cDNA or gDNA derived from T cells, B-cell-depleted T cells, or PBMCs.

In the authors' methods: Amplifying reference gene primers gave estimates of nucleated cell counts. Method: immunoSEQ multiplex PCR; TCRdb's copy keeps in-frame clones and lacks some. D and trimming were read from the DNA, whereas the V and J calls and clone size are those reported in that table. Altogether about 200,000 clones are present, roughly 90% being singletons, with the ten largest covering over 0.75%. V lost 4 bases, J lost 4 bases, and 11 bases lay in between. The CDR3 loop spans 14 amino acids. CDR1 and CDR2 (germline): LGHDT, YNNKEL (reference sequence). Patients of the Seattle cohort, enrolled during active infection, were followed longitudinally.

The TCR sequence derives from a man aged 60 to 69 with COVID-19, enrolled during active disease. The sequencing sample was made of peripheral blood. The chain joins TRBV3-1 (or the pseudogene TRBV3-2) to TRBJ2-1; D possibly corresponds to TRBD2 (6 bases). As DNA, the CDR3 is TGTGCCAGCAGCCGGGACTGGGGGTACAATGAGCAGTTCTTC. Its protein product is CASSRDWGYNEQFF.